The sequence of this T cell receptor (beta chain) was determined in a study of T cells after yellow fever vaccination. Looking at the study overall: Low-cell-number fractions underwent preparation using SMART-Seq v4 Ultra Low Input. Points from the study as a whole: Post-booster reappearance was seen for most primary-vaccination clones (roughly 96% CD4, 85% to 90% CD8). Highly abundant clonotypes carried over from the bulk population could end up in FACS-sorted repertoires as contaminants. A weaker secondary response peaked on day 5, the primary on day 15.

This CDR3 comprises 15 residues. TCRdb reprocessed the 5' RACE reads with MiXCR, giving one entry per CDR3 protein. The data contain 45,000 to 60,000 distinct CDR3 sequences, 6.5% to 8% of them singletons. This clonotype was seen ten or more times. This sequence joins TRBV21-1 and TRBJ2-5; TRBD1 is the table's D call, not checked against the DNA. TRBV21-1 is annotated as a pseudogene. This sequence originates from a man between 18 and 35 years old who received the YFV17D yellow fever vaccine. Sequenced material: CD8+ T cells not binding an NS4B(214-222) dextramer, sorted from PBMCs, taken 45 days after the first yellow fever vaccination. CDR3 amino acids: CASSKPRQLEETQYF. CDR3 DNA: TGTGCCAGCAGCAAACCCCGACAGCTTGAGGAGACCCAGTACTTC.